This record covers a single T cell receptor (beta chain). The antigen is undetermined. Naive CD8 cells were CD45RO-negative, positively selected for CCR7, excluding terminally differentiated effector memory CD45RA+ cells. The data are from a study of shared clonotypes between healthy human individuals. Background on the study: Per donor, CD8 memory used one plate, CD8 naive used two, CD4 memory used three and CD4 naive used three. General observations from the study: Inspection by rarefaction showed sorted-subset sequencing to be incomplete despite large depth.

Genomic DNA of each subset was evenly split across several immunoSEQ plates. Replicate PCRs from sorted subsets contained around 200 ng DNA, which is around 30,000 T cell genomes. Measured with immunoSEQ multiplex PCR; TCRdb has only the in-frame clones, and not every one. The sample has about 2.1 million clones, about 92% seen once. V shed 4 bases and J shed 5 bases, with 14 bases lying between them. The CDR3 length is 15 residues. Looked up from germline, CDR1 is SGHVS and CDR2 is FQNEAQ. J is TRBJ2-2 and V is TRBV7-8, with D possibly matching TRBD2 (6 bases). The TCR comes from a man aged 18 to 29 in good health. Some clones in this sample may be carry-over from other donors' samples. Sequenced material: naive CD8+ T cells from PBMCs. CDR3 sequence: CASSWGTGGTGELFF. The CDR3 nucleotides read TGTGCCAGCAGCTGGGGAACTGGGGGGACCGGGGAGCTGTTTTTT.